A selection of T cell receptor beta chains follows, all from one sample in a study of T-cell reconstitution after alpha-beta-depleted transplantation in children. MiXCR, run by TCRdb on the PCR reads, gives a single entry per CDR3 protein. Counted here are roughly 420,000 distinct CDR3 sequences, 15% to 20% occurring once; the ten biggest clones make up under 30%. The sample was PBMCs, mostly from graft donor cells, taken 360 days after TCRalphabeta/CD19-depleted stem cell transplant. Every receptor here comes from a boy younger than two who had a stem cell transplant for Wiskott-Aldrich syndrome, so the T cells may come from the graft donor. Each CDR3 is given with its conserved first and last residue. D genes are given only for firm matches. For some rows the clone size is stated as once, few or many, or as a class when expanded; others skip it.

d_gene: .
j_gene: TRBJ2-3
abundance: few
v_gene: TRBV5-1
CDR3aa: CASSLGSSGDTQYF
CDR3nt: TGCGCCAGCAGCTTGGGTAGCAGCGGGGATACGCAGTATTTT

d_gene: TRBD2
j_gene: TRBJ2-5
abundance: few
v_gene: TRBV20-1
CDR3aa: CSARIPSGVETQYF
CDR3nt: TGCAGTGCTAGAATCCCTAGCGGGGTAGAGACCCAGTACTTC

d_gene: .
j_gene: TRBJ2-2
abundance: few
v_gene: TRBV5-4
CDR3aa: CASSPPGSITGELFF
CDR3nt: TGTGCCAGCAGCCCGCCGGGAAGCATCACCGGGGAGCTGTTTTTT

d_gene: TRBD2
j_gene: TRBJ2-7
abundance: few
v_gene: TRBV19
CDR3aa: CASRAREGSYEQYF
CDR3nt: TGTGCCAGTAGAGCGCGGGAGGGGTCCTACGAGCAGTACTTC

d_gene: .
j_gene: TRBJ2-3
abundance: .
v_gene: TRBV7-9
CDR3aa: CASSQGRGRRGTDTQYF
CDR3nt: TGTGCCAGCAGCCAGGGCCGGGGGCGAAGAGGGACAGATACGCAGTATTTT

d_gene: .
j_gene: TRBJ2-5
abundance: .
v_gene: TRBV29-1
CDR3aa: CSVGVSQETQYF
CDR3nt: TGCAGCGTTGGTGTCAGCCAAGAGACCCAGTACTTC

d_gene: TRBD1
j_gene: TRBJ2-1
abundance: .
v_gene: TRBV5-1
CDR3aa: CASSLGTGPYNEQFF
CDR3nt: TGCGCCAGCAGCCTAGGGACAGGGCCCTACAATGAGCAGTTCTTC

d_gene: .
j_gene: TRBJ2-5
abundance: many
v_gene: TRBV27
CDR3aa: CASSPGHRIGKTQYF
CDR3nt: TGTGCCAGCAGCCCGGGACACCGAATCGGGAAGACCCAGTACTTC

d_gene: TRBD1
j_gene: TRBJ2-1
abundance: .
v_gene: TRBV3-1
CDR3aa: CASSQRKGRGQGRNNEQFF
CDR3nt: TGTGCCAGCAGCCAAAGGAAGGGTAGGGGACAGGGGCGAAACAATGAGCAGTTCTTC

d_gene: .
j_gene: TRBJ2-6
abundance: few
v_gene: TRBV15
CDR3aa: CATSRQGGAPVLTF
CDR3nt: TGTGCCACCAGCAGACAAGGGGGGGCGCCTGTCCTGACTTTC

d_gene: .
j_gene: TRBJ2-3
abundance: few
v_gene: TRBV20-1
CDR3aa: CSARDRRQSITDTQYF
CDR3nt: TGCAGTGCTAGAGATCGCCGACAAAGCATCACAGATACGCAGTATTTT

d_gene: .
j_gene: TRBJ2-1
abundance: many
v_gene: TRBV9
CDR3aa: CASSVGLALSTYNEQFF
CDR3nt: TGTGCCAGCAGCGTCGGGCTAGCGCTCTCCACCTACAATGAGCAGTTCTTC

d_gene: .
j_gene: TRBJ2-3
abundance: .
v_gene: TRBV29-1
CDR3aa: CSVGAGWTDTQYF
CDR3nt: TGCAGCGTTGGGGCAGGGTGGACAGATACGCAGTATTTT

d_gene: .
j_gene: TRBJ2-7
abundance: .
v_gene: TRBV7-9
CDR3aa: CASSLGVGEPYNEQYF
CDR3nt: TGTGCCAGCAGCTTAGGGGTCGGAGAGCCCTATAACGAGCAGTACTTC

d_gene: TRBD1
j_gene: TRBJ2-7
abundance: many
v_gene: TRBV12-3/TRBV12-4
CDR3aa: CASSPGGWRDEQYF
CDR3nt: TGTGCCAGCAGCCCAGGGGGCTGGAGGGACGAGCAGTACTTC

d_gene: TRBD2
j_gene: TRBJ2-2
abundance: .
v_gene: TRBV18
CDR3aa: CASSPTTSGFTGELFF
CDR3nt: TGTGCCAGCTCACCGACGACTAGCGGGTTCACCGGGGAGCTGTTTTTT

d_gene: .
j_gene: TRBJ2-3
abundance: few
v_gene: TRBV27
CDR3aa: CATRTAASTDTQYF
CDR3nt: TGTGCCACCAGGACAGCAGCTAGCACAGATACGCAGTATTTT

d_gene: .
j_gene: TRBJ1-4
abundance: .
v_gene: TRBV6-5
CDR3aa: CASSYPHKVNEKLFF
CDR3nt: TGTGCCAGCAGTTACCCGCATAAAGTTAATGAAAAACTGTTTTTT

d_gene: .
j_gene: TRBJ2-1
abundance: few
v_gene: TRBV11-2
CDR3aa: CASSFQGSNNEQFF
CDR3nt: TGTGCCAGCAGCTTTCAGGGGTCTAACAATGAGCAGTTCTTC

d_gene: TRBD1
j_gene: TRBJ2-5
abundance: few
v_gene: TRBV28
CDR3aa: CASSSGQGWSQETQYF
CDR3nt: TGTGCCAGCAGTTCTGGACAGGGGTGGTCACAAGAGACCCAGTACTTC

d_gene: .
j_gene: TRBJ2-5
abundance: .
v_gene: TRBV12-3/TRBV12-4
CDR3aa: CASSLRTGMQETQYF
CDR3nt: TGTGCCAGCAGTTTACGTACAGGGATGCAAGAGACCCAGTACTTC

d_gene: TRBD2
j_gene: TRBJ2-3
abundance: few
v_gene: TRBV9
CDR3aa: CASSVSGGTDTQYF
CDR3nt: TGTGCCAGCAGCGTTAGCGGGGGCACAGATACGCAGTATTTT

d_gene: .
j_gene: TRBJ2-3
abundance: few
v_gene: TRBV29-1
CDR3aa: CSAGAADTQYF
CDR3nt: TGCAGCGCGGGAGCGGCAGATACGCAGTATTTT

d_gene: .
j_gene: TRBJ2-5
abundance: .
v_gene: TRBV5-1
CDR3aa: CASSFIQETQYF
CDR3nt: TGCGCCAGCAGCTTTATCCAAGAGACCCAGTACTTC

d_gene: TRBD2
j_gene: TRBJ2-3
abundance: few
v_gene: TRBV5-1
CDR3aa: CASSFKLAEGAQYF
CDR3nt: TGCGCCTCCAGCTTTAAACTAGCGGAAGGGGCGCAGTATTTT

d_gene: TRBD1
j_gene: TRBJ2-1
abundance: .
v_gene: TRBV18
CDR3aa: CASSHGQGALGRGNEQFF
CDR3nt: TGTGCCAGCTCCCACGGACAGGGGGCACTTGGACGAGGTAATGAGCAGTTCTTC

d_gene: .
j_gene: TRBJ2-2
abundance: .
v_gene: TRBV7-2
CDR3aa: CASSTGQLSNTGELFF
CDR3nt: TGTGCCAGCAGCACCGGACAGTTATCGAACACCGGGGAGCTGTTTTTT

d_gene: .
j_gene: TRBJ2-5
abundance: few
v_gene: TRBV21-1
CDR3aa: CASSKERRVGTSFIEETQYF
CDR3nt: TGTGCCAGCAGCAAAGAGAGACGGGTTGGGACTAGCTTTATTGAAGAGACCCAGTACTTC

d_gene: .
j_gene: TRBJ1-4
abundance: few
v_gene: TRBV4-1
CDR3aa: CASSQYPGPPNEKLFF
CDR3nt: TGCGCCAGCAGCCAATACCCGGGACCGCCTAATGAAAAACTGTTTTTT

d_gene: .
j_gene: TRBJ2-6
abundance: few
v_gene: TRBV24-1
CDR3aa: CATSDFSSSGANVLTF
CDR3nt: TGTGCCACCAGTGATTTTTCGAGCTCTGGGGCCAACGTCCTGACTTTC

d_gene: .
j_gene: TRBJ1-4
abundance: few
v_gene: TRBV30
CDR3aa: CAWSRRATNEKLFF
CDR3nt: TGTGCCTGGAGTAGGAGGGCAACTAATGAAAAACTGTTTTTT

d_gene: TRBD2
j_gene: TRBJ2-3
abundance: .
v_gene: TRBV5-1
CDR3aa: CASREAVSTDTQYF
CDR3nt: TGCGCCAGCCGGGAGGCAGTTAGCACAGATACGCAGTATTTT

d_gene: .
j_gene: TRBJ2-1
abundance: .
v_gene: TRBV7-2
CDR3aa: CASSPGLPNEQFF
CDR3nt: TGTGCCAGCAGCCCCGGGCTGCCCAATGAGCAGTTCTTC

d_gene: .
j_gene: TRBJ2-7
abundance: .
v_gene: TRBV20-1
CDR3aa: CSARDITDSYEQYF
CDR3nt: TGCAGTGCTAGAGATATAACAGATTCCTACGAGCAGTACTTC

d_gene: TRBD1
j_gene: TRBJ2-1
abundance: few
v_gene: TRBV5-1
CDR3aa: CASSLAKDRVSYNEQFF
CDR3nt: TGCGCCAGCAGCTTGGCCAAGGACAGGGTCTCCTACAATGAGCAGTTCTTC

d_gene: TRBD2
j_gene: TRBJ2-2
abundance: few
v_gene: TRBV24-1
CDR3aa: CATSDPGLAGDTGELFF
CDR3nt: TGTGCCACCAGTGACCCGGGACTAGCGGGGGACACCGGGGAGCTGTTTTTT

d_gene: .
j_gene: TRBJ2-2
abundance: .
v_gene: TRBV27
CDR3aa: CASSLLALLHTGELFF
CDR3nt: TGTGCCAGCAGTTTATTAGCTCTCCTCCACACCGGGGAGCTGTTTTTT

d_gene: .
j_gene: TRBJ2-3
abundance: .
v_gene: TRBV11-3
CDR3aa: CASSLKMGDTQYF
CDR3nt: TGTGCCAGCAGCTTGAAGATGGGGGATACGCAGTATTTT

d_gene: TRBD2
j_gene: TRBJ2-3
abundance: few
v_gene: TRBV5-1
CDR3aa: CASSLVVLAGGTDTQYF
CDR3nt: TGCGCCAGCAGCTTGGTCGTTCTAGCGGGAGGCACAGATACGCAGTATTTT